This T cell receptor beta chain emerged from a study of shared clonotypes between healthy human individuals. Points from the study as a whole: A reduction in generation probabilities was seen for non-shared clonotypes relative to those shared by all four donors. The study found roughly 5% of naive CD4 clonotypes shared across several donors.

The CDR3 contains 14 residues. V lost 5 bases, J lost 2 bases, and 13 bases lay in between. Germline lookup yields CDR1 SGHVS and CDR2 FQNEAQ. The table came from immunoSEQ multiplex PCR; TCRdb's copy has only in-frame clones and leaves some out. The profile covers 2 million to 2.5 million clones, with more than 80% appearing a single time and about 0.41% taken by the ten largest. To note about this clone: The antigen remains undetermined.

The gene calls are TRBV7-8 and TRBJ2-7, with D hard to call. Material: naive CD4+ T cells from PBMCs. Subset reported: CD45RA+ positively selected. The TCR originated in a man aged 18-30 years in good health. Some clones in this sample may be carry-over from other donors' samples. In DNA, the CDR3 is TGTGCCAGCAGCGTATCCGCAGGAACCTACGAGCAGTACTTC. Protein sequence: CASSVSAGTYEQYF. The full variable domain, completed using reference TRBV7-8 and TRBJ2-7, is GAGVSQSPRYKVAKRGQDVALRCDPISGHVSLFWYQQALGQGPEFLTYFQNEAQLDKSGLPSDRFFAERPEGSVSTLKIQRTQQEDSAVYLCASSVSAGTYEQYFGPGTRLTVT.